The 26 T cell receptor beta chains reported below all come from one sample, sequenced in a study of memory CD4+ T cells and cytomegalovirus serostatus. Clones were read by immunoSEQ multiplex PCR, and TCRdb kept only the in-frame ones, dropping some. The table has roughly 84,000 clones, less than 90% seen once. The sort gate was single viable CD3+CD4+CD8-CD45RO+ cells for memory CD4+ T cells. Material for sequencing was memory CD4+ T cells from blood. These receptors originate from an adult in good health and CMV-seronegative.

The genes are TRBV7-9 and TRBJ1-2; no clear D gene. The CDR3 consists of 18 residues. Germline CDR1 and CDR2: SEHNR and FQNEAQ (reference sequence). Trimming stripped 3 bases from V and 0 bases from J, with 20 bases between. The CDR3 spells CASSFRAAASVTNYGYTF. CDR3 bases: TGTGCCAGCAGCTTCCGGGCGGCCGCGAGCGTAACTAACTATGGCTACACCTTC. The complete variable domain, with remaining parts taken from reference TRBV7-9 and TRBJ1-2, reads DTGVSQNPRHKITKRGQNVTFRCDPISEHNRLYWYRQTLGQGPEFLTYFQNEAQLEKSRLLSDRFSAERPKGSFSTLEIQRTEQGDSAMYLCASSFRAAASVTNYGYTFGSGTRLTVV.

V and J are TRBV5-8 and TRBJ1-2, with 9 bases that match TRBD1. Trimming at V came to 4 bases and at J to 2 bases, leaving 6 bases not matched to a gene. CDR3 size: 15 residues. Germline CDR1 SGHTS, CDR2 YDEGEE. CDR3 in amino acids: CASSPEGTGNYGYTF. CDR3 sequence (DNA): TGTGCCAGCAGCCCAGAGGGGACAGGGAACTATGGCTACACCTTC.

This clone appeared a few times. V usage is TRBV7-8 and J usage is TRBJ1-6; tentatively, D is TRBD1 (6 bases). CDR1 is SGHVS and CDR2 is FQNEAQ in the germline V gene. The V gene lost 8 bases and the J gene lost 6 bases, with 14 bases spanning the gap. The CDR3 is made up of 14 amino acids. CDR3: CASQSRGGNSPLHF. The CDR3 coding sequence is TGTGCCAGCCAGAGCAGGGGCGGTAATTCACCCCTCCACTTT.

This rearrangement joins TRBV30 to TRBJ1-5; 8 bases align to TRBD1. V shed 1 base and J 4 bases; nucleotides not matched to a gene: 6. CDR1 is GTSNPN and CDR2 is SVGIG in the germline V gene (reference sequence). This CDR3 comprises 15 residues. The CDR3 loop is CAWSGQGMSNQPQHF. CDR3 coding DNA: TGTGCCTGGAGTGGACAGGGGATGTCAAATCAGCCCCAGCATTTT.

V and J are TRBV9 and TRBJ2-6; TRBD1 aligns across 10 bases. Germline CDR1 SGDLS, CDR2 YYNGEE. This CDR3 contains 20 residues. V lost 3 bases to trimming and J lost 2 bases; unmatched junction nucleotides: 14. The CDR3 DNA reads as TGTGCCAGCAGCGGACGGACAGGGGGTAAGGGAAGTGCTGGGGCCAACGTCCTGACTTTC. Amino acid sequence: CASSGRTGGKGSAGANVLTF.

CDR3 residues: CASSSMGTLNTEAFF. The CDR3 DNA reads TGTGCCAGCTCGTCGATGGGGACCCTAAACACTGAAGCTTTCTTT. The V call is TRBV18, the J call TRBJ1-1; D perhaps matches TRBD1 (5 bases). This CDR3 comprises 15 residues. The V and J ends lost 6 bases and 2 bases respectively, with 16 bases between them. Germline V lookup: CDR1 KGHSH, CDR2 LQKENI. Combining the CDR3 with reference TRBV18 and TRBJ1-1 gives the whole variable domain NAGVMQNPRHLVRRRGQEARLRCSPMKGHSHVYWYRQLPEEGLKFMVYLQKENIIDESGMPKERFSAEFPKEGPSILRIQQVVRGDSAAYFCASSSMGTLNTEAFFGQGTRLTVV.

The chain uses TRBV15 and TRBJ2-1; a weak D match, TRBD2 (7 bases). Germline V gene sequence: CDR1 LNHNV, CDR2 YYDKDF (reference sequence). V lost 3 bases, J lost 0 bases, and 15 bases lay in between. The CDR3 sequence is 17 residues long. The CDR3 reads CATSSRSRGRSYNEQFF. In DNA, the CDR3 is TGTGCCACCAGCAGCCGCTCGCGGGGGCGCTCCTACAATGAGCAGTTCTTC.

The chain couples TRBV2 to TRBJ2-1; TRBD2 might be the D (5 bases). Germline CDR1 reads SNHLY; CDR2 reads FYNNEI. V gave up 7 bases and J gave up 4 bases, with 17 bases separating them. The CDR3 runs to 15 residues. DNA for the CDR3: TGTGCCAGCACCCCTAGGACGGGGTTTTACAATGAGCAGTTCTTC. The encoded protein is CASTPRTGFYNEQFF.

This clone was counted a few times. The J gene is TRBJ1-4, the V gene TRBV4-1, with D uncertain. The CDR3 spans 15 residues. Germline values: CDR1 MGHRA, CDR2 YSYEKL. Between the trimmed V and J ends, which lost 4 bases and 3 bases, there was a span of 12 bases. The CDR3 DNA sequence: TGCGCCAGCAGCCCGCAAGAGGGTGCTAATGAAAAACTGTTTTTT. It encodes CASSPQEGANEKLFF.

This clone was recorded once. This sequence joins TRBV7-2 and TRBJ2-7; 8 nucleotides align to TRBD2. V lost 5 bases and J lost 2; bases outside the gene matches: 11. The length of the CDR3 is 16 residues. Looked up from germline, CDR1 is SGHTA and CDR2 is FQGNSA. The chain's CDR3 is CASSLRGGDSTYEQYF. For the CDR3, the DNA is TGTGCCAGCAGCCTTCGGGGGGGGGATAGCACCTACGAGCAGTACTTC.

V usage is TRBV9 and J usage is TRBJ2-3; 16 bases are a match to TRBD2. This CDR3 spans 19 amino acids. With V trimmed by 4 bases and J by 0 bases, 8 bases remained unmatched. Germline values: CDR1 SGDLS, CDR2 YYNGEE. CDR3 bases: TGTGCCAGCAGCTCGTCCGGGACTAGCGGGGGGGATAGCACAGATACGCAGTATTTT. Its translation is CASSSSGTSGGDSTDTQYF.

This clone was seen a single time. This sequence joins TRBV5-5 and TRBJ1-5, with a tentative D call TRBD1 (5 bases). CDR1 and CDR2 from the germline V gene are SGHKS and YYEKEE (reference sequence). The CDR3 sequence is 16 residues long. V gave up 4 bases and J gave up 5 bases, with 19 bases separating them. The CDR3 region is CASSPRGGEQYQPQHF. The CDR3 nucleotides are TGTGCCAGCAGCCCTCGCGGGGGGGAGCAATATCAGCCCCAGCATTTT.

The chain links TRBV10-3 to TRBJ1-3, with D perhaps TRBD1 (6 bases). The V end lost 9 bases, the J end lost 8 bases, and 11 bases lay between the germline ends. The V gene's germline CDR1 is ENHRY and CDR2 SYGVKD. CDR3 length: 11 amino acids. The CDR3 sequence: CAMTQGDTIYF. The DNA of the CDR3 is TGTGCCATGACACAGGGAGACACCATATATTTT.

CDR3 amino acids: CASSLSAPGDYNSPLHF. CDR3 DNA: TGTGCCAGCAGTTTATCCGCCCCAGGGGACTATAATTCACCCCTCCACTTT. This sequence joins TRBV28 and TRBJ1-6; D is perhaps TRBD1 (6 bases). The germline V gene encodes CDR1 MDHEN and CDR2 SYDVKM. Trimming stripped 1 base from V and 3 bases from J, with 13 bases between. The CDR3 has 17 residues.

The chain uses TRBV30 and TRBJ2-3; D ambiguous. V dropped 0 bases and J dropped 9 bases, with 10 bases sitting between them. Germline V gene sequence: CDR1 GTSNPN, CDR2 SVGIG (reference sequence). The CDR3 length is 12 residues. Written as DNA, the CDR3 is TGTGCCTGGAGTGTACTCGGCGGCACGCAGTATTTT. This encodes CAWSVLGGTQYF.

This clone was detected a few times. The chain uses TRBV6-1 and TRBJ1-3, with a weak D call TRBD1 (6 bases). CDR1 is MNHNS and CDR2 is SASEGT in the germline V gene. Trimming stripped 8 bases from V and 4 bases from J, with 12 bases between. This CDR3 is 13 amino acids long. This chain's CDR3 is CASESGAGNTIYF. DNA for the CDR3: TGTGCCAGCGAGTCAGGGGCCGGAAACACCATATATTTT.

The chain employs TRBV30 and TRBJ2-7, with TRBD2 matching 8 bases. This CDR3 is 14 amino acids long. Per the germline V gene, CDR1 is GTSNPN and CDR2 is SVGIG (reference sequence). Trimming at V came to 5 bases and at J to 4 bases, leaving 10 bases not matched to a gene. The CDR3 region has the DNA TGTGCCTGGGCCCTCAGCGGGGGTGGGTACGAGCAGTACTTC. Translation gives CAWALSGGGYEQYF.

The chain couples TRBV10-2 to TRBJ2-5; D assignment may be TRBD1 or TRBD2 (5 bases each). Per germline, CDR1 WSHSY and CDR2 SAAADI. The CDR3 length is 15 residues. V lost 5 bases to trimming and J lost 5 bases, with 18 bases between them. The CDR3, as DNA: TGCGCCAGCAGTCCCGGGACGGGTGTTTTCGAGACCCAGTACTTC. Amino acids: CASSPGTGVFETQYF.

This clone was detected once. V usage is TRBV15 and J usage is TRBJ1-5, with a possible D match to TRBD1 (5 bases). Germline loops: CDR1 LNHNV, CDR2 YYDKDF (reference sequence). This CDR3 is 17 amino acids long. Trimming stripped 5 bases from V and 0 bases from J, with 17 bases between. CDR3 in DNA: TGTGCCACCAGCCTCCCCCGGGGGGGTTATAGCAATCAGCCCCAGCATTTT. Its protein is CATSLPRGGYSNQPQHF.

V is TRBV5-1 and J is TRBJ2-7, with 11 nucleotides matching TRBD2. This CDR3 has 16 residues. V was clipped by 6 bases and J by 1 base; unmatched bases: 9. CDR1 and CDR2 from the germline V gene are SGHRS and YFSETQ. CDR3 region: CASKSPGTSGSYEQYF. In nucleotides, the CDR3 is TGCGCCAGCAAAAGTCCCGGGACTAGCGGATCCTACGAGCAGTACTTC.

The chain carries TRBV5-1 and TRBJ2-5; TRBD1 might be the D (6 bases). V was trimmed by 2 bases and J by 4 bases, leaving 15 bases between them. Germline loops: CDR1 SGHRS, CDR2 YFSETQ. The CDR3 consists of 15 residues. The CDR3 region is CASSLNQGQLETQYF. The CDR3 bases are TGCGCCAGCAGCTTAAACCAAGGACAGCTAGAGACCCAGTACTTC.

The gene calls are TRBV4-2 and TRBJ1-1, with a weak D call TRBD1 (5 bases). The germline V gene encodes CDR1 LGHNA and CDR2 YNFKEQ. The V gene lost 2 bases and the J gene lost 6 bases, with 16 bases spanning the gap. The CDR3 has 15 amino acids. The CDR3 sequence is CASSQLDRRDSEAFF. CDR3 nucleotide sequence: TGTGCCAGCAGCCAACTAGACAGACGTGACTCTGAAGCTTTCTTT.

The chain combines TRBV7-2 with TRBJ1-1, with 7 bases lining up with TRBD1. This CDR3 has 14 amino acids. Looked up from germline, CDR1 is SGHTA and CDR2 is FQGNSA. V lost 5 bases and J lost 4; bases outside the gene matches: 7. The DNA for the CDR3 is TGTGCCAGCAGCAATGCAGGGGGTTTCACTGAAGCTTTCTTT. As protein: CASSNAGGFTEAFF.

In this sample, this clone turned up once. This chain links TRBV10-1 with TRBJ2-7, with D perhaps matching TRBD1 (6 bases). V lost 2 bases and J lost 3, with 11 bases in between. This CDR3 region has 14 residues. The germline V gene encodes CDR1 WNHNN and CDR2 SYGVQD (reference sequence). DNA of the CDR3: TGCGCCAGCAGTGAGCCCGGGACAAGCTACGAGCAGTACTTC. This translates into CASSEPGTSYEQYF.

V usage is TRBV19 and J usage is TRBJ2-1, with 9 positions matching TRBD2. The junction had 11 bases not matched to a gene; V was cut back by 5 bases and J by 0 bases. Germline CDR1 and CDR2: LNHDA and SQIVND (reference sequence). The CDR3 loop spans 18 amino acids. The CDR3 DNA follows: TGTGCCAGTAGTCTCCAGTCGACTAGCGGATTCTCCTACAATGAGCAGTTCTTC. Protein sequence: CASSLQSTSGFSYNEQFF.

The V gene is TRBV4-1, the J gene TRBJ1-2; perhaps TRBD1 as D (5 bases). Germline CDR1 is MGHRA and CDR2 is YSYEKL. This CDR3 has 14 residues. V was clipped by 4 bases and J by 2 bases, with 11 bases between them. This CDR3 reads CASSPRDGNYGYTF. CDR3 sequence (DNA): TGCGCCAGCAGCCCCCGGGACGGCAACTATGGCTACACCTTC.